This section outlines one T cell receptor beta chain sequence together with its context. No antigen is known for it. Whole blood without T cell sorting served as the source of isolated total RNA. Germline-derived CDR1 and CDR2 are SQVTM and ANQGSEA. CDR3 length: 14 residues. Each sample had eight separate cDNA synthesis reactions. One entry per CDR3 protein, without DNA, is what TCRdb gives after re-calling the 5' RACE reads. Reported are some 90,000 distinct CDR3 sequences; the ten largest clones contain approximately 7%. The sample belongs to a study of monozygotic twins with inflammatory bowel disease. Broader study findings: Varied immunosuppressive treatments among patients may have increased repertoire variability. T cell subtypes were not distinguishable in this analysis.

The chain combines TRBV29-1 with TRBJ1-2. The TCR was taken from a human donor with ulcerative colitis or Crohn's disease, or a healthy co-twin of an affected twin (not recorded which). Sequenced sample: blood. CDR3 protein: CSVEVRASNYGYTF.